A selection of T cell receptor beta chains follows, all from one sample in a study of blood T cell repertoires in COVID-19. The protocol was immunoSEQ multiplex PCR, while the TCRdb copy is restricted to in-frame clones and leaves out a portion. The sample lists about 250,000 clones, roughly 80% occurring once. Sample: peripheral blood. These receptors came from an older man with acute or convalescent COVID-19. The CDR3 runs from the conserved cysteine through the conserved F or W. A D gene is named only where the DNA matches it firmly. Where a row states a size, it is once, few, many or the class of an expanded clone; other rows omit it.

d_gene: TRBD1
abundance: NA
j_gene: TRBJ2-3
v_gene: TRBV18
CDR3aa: CASSPTGPLTTDTQYF
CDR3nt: TGTGCCAGCTCTCCGACAGGGCCACTTACCACAGATACGCAGTATTTT

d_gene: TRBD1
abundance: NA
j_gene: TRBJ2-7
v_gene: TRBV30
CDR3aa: CAWSVLDRGSPYEQYF
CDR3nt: TGTGCCTGGAGTGTACTGGACAGGGGGTCTCCATACGAGCAGTACTTC

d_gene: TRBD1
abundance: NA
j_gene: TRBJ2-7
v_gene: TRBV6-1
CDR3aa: CASSERRGQGATQYF
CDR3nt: TGTGCCAGCAGTGAACGTCGGGGACAGGGGGCCACGCAGTACTTC

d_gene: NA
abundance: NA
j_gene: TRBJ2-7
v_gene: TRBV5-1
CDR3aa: CASSLAPTGSYEQYF
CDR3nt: TGCGCCAGCAGCTTGGCGCCGACAGGTTCCTACGAGCAGTACTTC

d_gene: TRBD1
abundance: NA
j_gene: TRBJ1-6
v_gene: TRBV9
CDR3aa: CASSATGGSPLHF
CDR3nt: TGTGCCAGCAGCGCGACAGGGGGGTCACCCCTCCACTTT

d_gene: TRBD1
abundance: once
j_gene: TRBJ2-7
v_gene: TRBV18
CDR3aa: CASSLNGGQGYEQYF
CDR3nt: TGTGCCAGCTCGCTGAACGGGGGACAGGGCTACGAGCAGTACTTC

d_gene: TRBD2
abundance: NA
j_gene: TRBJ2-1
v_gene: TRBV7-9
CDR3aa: CASIPGTSVDEQFF
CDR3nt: TGTGCCAGCATCCCCGGGACTAGCGTTGATGAGCAGTTCTTC

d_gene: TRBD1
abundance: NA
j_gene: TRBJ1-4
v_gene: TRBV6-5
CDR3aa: CASSYSDRVNEKLFF
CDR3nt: TGTGCCAGCAGTTACTCCGACAGGGTTAATGAAAAACTGTTTTTT

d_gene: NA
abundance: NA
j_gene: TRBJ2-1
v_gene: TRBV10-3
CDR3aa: CAISAHSEGYNEQFF
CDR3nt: TGTGCCATCAGTGCACATTCGGAGGGGTACAATGAGCAGTTCTTC

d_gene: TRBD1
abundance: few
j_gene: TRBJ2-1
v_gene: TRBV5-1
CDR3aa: CASRLDRAKGEQFF
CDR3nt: TGCGCCAGCAGGTTGGACAGGGCGAAAGGTGAGCAGTTCTTC

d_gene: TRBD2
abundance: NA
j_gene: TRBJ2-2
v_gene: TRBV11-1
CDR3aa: CASSPRSGGAGGELFF
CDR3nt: TGTGCCAGCAGCCCCCGTAGCGGGGGGGCGGGTGGGGAGCTGTTTTTT

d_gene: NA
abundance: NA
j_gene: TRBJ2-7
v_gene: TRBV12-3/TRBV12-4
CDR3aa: CASSLGSSYEQYF
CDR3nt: TGTGCCAGCAGTTTGGGGAGCTCCTACGAGCAGTACTTC

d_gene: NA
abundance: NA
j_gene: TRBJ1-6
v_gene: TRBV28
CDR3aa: CASSLWGQNSPLHF
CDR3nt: TGTGCCAGCAGTTTGTGGGGGCAGAATTCACCCCTCCACTTT

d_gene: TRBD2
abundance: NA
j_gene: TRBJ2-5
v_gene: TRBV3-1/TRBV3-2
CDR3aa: CASSHKRERFGETQYF
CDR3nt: TGTGCCAGCAGCCATAAGCGGGAGAGGTTCGGAGAGACCCAGTACTTC

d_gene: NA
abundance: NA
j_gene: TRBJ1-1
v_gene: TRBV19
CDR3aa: CASRRDTEAFF
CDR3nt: TGTGCCAGTAGGAGGGACACTGAAGCTTTCTTT

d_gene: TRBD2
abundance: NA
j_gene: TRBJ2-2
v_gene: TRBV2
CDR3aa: CASSAGTSGRFLGELFF
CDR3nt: TGTGCCAGCAGCGCCGGGACTAGCGGGAGATTTCTTGGGGAGCTGTTTTTT

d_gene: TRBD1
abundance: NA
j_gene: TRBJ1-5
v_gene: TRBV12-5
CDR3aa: CASGLVVTGTIHQPQHF
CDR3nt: TGTGCTAGTGGTTTGGTAGTGACAGGGACAATTCATCAGCCCCAGCATTTT

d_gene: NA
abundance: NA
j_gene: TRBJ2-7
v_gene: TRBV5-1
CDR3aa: CASSLTGISSYEQYF
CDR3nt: TGCGCCAGCAGCTTGACAGGGATCTCCTCCTACGAGCAGTACTTC

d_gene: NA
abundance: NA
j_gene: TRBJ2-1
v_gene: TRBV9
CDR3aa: CASSVVGDKYNEQFF
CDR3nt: TGTGCCAGCAGCGTAGTCGGGGACAAGTACAATGAGCAGTTCTTC

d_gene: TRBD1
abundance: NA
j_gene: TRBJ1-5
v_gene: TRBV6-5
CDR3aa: CASSLRQGNQPQHF
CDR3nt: TGTGCCAGCAGTTTGCGACAGGGGAATCAGCCCCAGCATTTT

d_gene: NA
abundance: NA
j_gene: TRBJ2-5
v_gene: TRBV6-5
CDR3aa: CASSYQISGTQYF
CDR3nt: TGTGCCAGCAGTTACCAAATTAGCGGGACCCAGTACTTC

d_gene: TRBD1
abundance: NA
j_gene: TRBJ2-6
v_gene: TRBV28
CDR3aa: CASSLGTGRYVLTF
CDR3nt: TGTGCCAGCAGTCTAGGGACAGGGAGGTACGTCCTGACTTTC

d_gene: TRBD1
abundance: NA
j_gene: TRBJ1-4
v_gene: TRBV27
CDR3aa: CASSLKGQGAGIINEKLFF
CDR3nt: TGTGCCAGCAGTTTGAAGGGACAGGGGGCGGGCATTATTAATGAAAAACTGTTTTTT

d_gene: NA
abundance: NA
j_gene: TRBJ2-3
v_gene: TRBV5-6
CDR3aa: CASSLRSGGSTDTQYF
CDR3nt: TGTGCCAGCAGCTTGAGGTCCGGCGGCTCCACAGATACGCAGTATTTT

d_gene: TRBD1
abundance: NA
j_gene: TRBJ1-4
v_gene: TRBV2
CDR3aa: CASSLTGAANEKLFF
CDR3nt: TGTGCCAGCAGCCTAACAGGGGCCGCTAATGAAAAACTGTTTTTT

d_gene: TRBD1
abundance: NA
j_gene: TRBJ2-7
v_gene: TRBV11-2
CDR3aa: CASSRTGGGNEQYF
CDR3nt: TGTGCCAGCAGCCGGACAGGGGGCGGCAACGAGCAGTACTTC

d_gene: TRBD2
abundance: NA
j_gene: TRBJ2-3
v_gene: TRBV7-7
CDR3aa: CASSLGTSRTDTQYF
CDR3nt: TGTGCCAGCAGCTTGGGGACTAGCAGGACAGATACGCAGTATTTT

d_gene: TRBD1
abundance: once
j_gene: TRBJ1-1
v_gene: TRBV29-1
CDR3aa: CSPTRGLTDTEAFF
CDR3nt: TGCAGCCCTACCAGGGGGCTAACGGACACTGAAGCTTTCTTT